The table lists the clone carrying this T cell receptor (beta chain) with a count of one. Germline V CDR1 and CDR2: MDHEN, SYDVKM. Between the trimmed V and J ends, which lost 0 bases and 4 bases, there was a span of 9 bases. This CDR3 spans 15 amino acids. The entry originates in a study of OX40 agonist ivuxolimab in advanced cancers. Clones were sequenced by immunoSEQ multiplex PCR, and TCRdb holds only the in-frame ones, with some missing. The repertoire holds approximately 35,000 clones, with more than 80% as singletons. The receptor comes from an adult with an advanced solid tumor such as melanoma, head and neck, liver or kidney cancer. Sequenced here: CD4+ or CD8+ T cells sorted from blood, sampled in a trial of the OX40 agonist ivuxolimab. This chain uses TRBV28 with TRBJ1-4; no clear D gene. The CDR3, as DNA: TGTGCCAGCAGTTTATGGAAGGGTCTTAATGAAAAACTGTTTTTT. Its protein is CASSLWKGLNEKLFF.